These 27 T cell receptor beta chains were all obtained from the same sample, sequenced in a study of T cell responses to AZD1222 COVID-19 vaccine. Profiled with immunoSEQ multiplex PCR; TCRdb holds only in-frame clones, not every one. The table shows over 90,000 clones, with 84% occurring only once. The sequences come from peripheral blood, collected on day 0 of AZD1222 vaccination. These receptor sequences come from an adult in good health.

This sequence joins TRBV30 and TRBJ1-2; 7 positions agree with TRBD1. Germline CDR1 and CDR2: GTSNPN and SVGIG (reference sequence). The trim removed 4 bases at V and 8 bases at J, leaving 7 bases unmatched. CDR3 size: 12 residues. Here the CDR3 reads CAWNEGAGGYTF. CDR3 DNA sequence: TGTGCCTGGAACGAGGGGGCCGGGGGCTACACCTTC.

The J gene is TRBJ1-6, the V gene TRBV27; D is unclear. V was pared by 8 bases and J by 6 bases, with 17 bases between. The CDR3 is 15 amino acids. The germline gives CDR1 MNHEY, CDR2 SMNVEV (reference sequence). CDR3 residues: CASSPGITRNSPLHF. Here the CDR3 DNA reads TGTGCCAGCTCCCCGGGGATTACACGTAATTCACCCCTCCACTTT.

The rearrangement uses TRBV9 and TRBJ2-2, with 9 positions matching TRBD1. CDR1 and CDR2 from the germline V gene are SGDLS and YYNGEE. J lost 0 bases, V lost 0 bases, and 0 bases had no gene match. The CDR3 spans 16 residues. CDR3: CASSVGQGANTGELFF. DNA of the CDR3: TGTGCCAGCAGCGTAGGACAGGGGGCGAACACCGGGGAGCTGTTTTTT. The full variable domain, in which reference TRBV9 and TRBJ2-2 provide the parts outside the CDR3, is DSGVTQTPKHLITATGQRVTLRCSPRSGDLSVYWYQQSLDQGLQFLIQYYNGEERAKGNILERFSAQQFPDLHSELNLSSLELGDSALYFCASSVGQGANTGELFFGEGSRLTVL.

This clone was observed a few times. The rearrangement joins TRBV6-2 or TRBV6-3 to TRBJ1-5, with 7 bases matching TRBD1. This CDR3 spans 18 amino acids. Germline V gives CDR1 MNHEY, CDR2 SVGEGT. J was trimmed by 0 bases and V by 0 bases; bases with no gene match: 8. As DNA, the CDR3 is TGTGCCAGCAGTTACTCTATGGACAGGCCCGATAGCAATCAGCCCCAGCATTTT. Residues: CASSYSMDRPDSNQPQHF.

The rearrangement uses TRBV28 and TRBJ1-6, with TRBD1 as a possible D gene (6 bases). Germline assignment: CDR1 MDHEN and CDR2 SYDVKM. The ends were cut back, 5 bases at V and 7 bases at J, with 15 bases in the middle. CDR3 length: 15 amino acids. The CDR3, as DNA: TGTGCCAGCAGTCCACGGACAGTGGGAAATTCACCCCTCCACTTT. Its protein is CASSPRTVGNSPLHF.

V and J are TRBV20-1 and TRBJ1-1; D possibly corresponds to TRBD1 (5 bases). The CDR3 has 11 amino acids. The V and J ends lost 4 bases and 6 bases respectively, with 9 bases between them. Germline V gene data show CDR1 as DFQATT and CDR2 as SNEGSKA (reference sequence). The CDR3 sequence is CSAKRQSEAFF. In DNA, the CDR3 is TGCAGTGCTAAAAGACAGTCTGAAGCTTTCTTT.

Only one count was recorded for this clone. This chain uses TRBV27 with TRBJ2-3; D gene uncertain. Per the germline V gene, CDR1 is MNHEY and CDR2 is SMNVEV (reference sequence). The CDR3 has 13 residues. V lost 5 bases and J 5 bases, leaving 11 bases between the germline ends. The CDR3 is CASSDETEDTQYF. The CDR3, as DNA: TGTGCCAGCAGTGATGAGACTGAAGATACGCAGTATTTT.

In this sample, this clone turned up a few times. The chain recombines TRBV28 with TRBJ1-3; maybe TRBD1 (6 bases). This CDR3 is 16 amino acids long. Trimming stripped 8 bases from V and 3 bases from J, with 20 bases between. Germline-derived CDR1 and CDR2 are MDHEN and SYDVKM. The CDR3 loop is CASLIAGAKGGNTIYF. CDR3 coding DNA: TGTGCCAGCCTTATCGCGGGGGCAAAAGGTGGAAACACCATATATTTT.

This clone was recorded a few times. This chain links TRBV7-9 with TRBJ1-1; D possibly corresponds to TRBD1 (6 bases). The CDR3 is 17 residues long. V lost 3 bases, J lost 3 bases, and 20 bases lay in between. Germline CDR1 is SEHNR and CDR2 is FQNEAQ (reference sequence). The CDR3 sequence is CASSLEQWTVRDTEAFF. The CDR3 nucleotides read TGTGCCAGCAGCTTGGAACAGTGGACAGTTCGCGACACTGAAGCTTTCTTT.

The chain combines TRBV18 with TRBJ2-6; D possibly uses TRBD1 or TRBD2 (5 bases each). This CDR3 region has 19 residues. V lost 2 bases, J lost 1 base, and 18 bases lay in between. Germline V gene sequence: CDR1 KGHSH, CDR2 LQKENI. CDR3 sequence: CASSPKAGSSGSGANVLTF. CDR3 nucleotide sequence: TGTGCCAGCTCACCAAAGGCAGGGAGCTCTGGTTCTGGGGCCAACGTCCTGACTTTC.

The rearrangement joins TRBV5-1 to TRBJ1-2, with D possibly being TRBD1 (5 bases). Trimming pared 4 bases from V and 8 bases from J, leaving 15 bases between. The V gene's germline CDR1 is SGHRS and CDR2 YFSETQ. The CDR3 has 13 amino acids. The CDR3 sequence: CASSRDGGQGYTF. CDR3 coding DNA: TGCGCCAGCAGCCGGGACGGAGGTCAAGGCTACACCTTC.

This clone has only one observation. The CDR3 is CASSPGLAQAGELFF. For the CDR3, the DNA is TGTGCCAGCAGCCCCGGACTAGCTCAGGCCGGGGAGCTGTTTTTT. The chain is built from TRBV7-9 and TRBJ2-2; TRBD2 aligns across 8 bases. This CDR3 spans 15 amino acids. The junction had 8 bases not matched to a gene; V was cut back by 5 bases and J by 6 bases. Germline CDR1 and CDR2: SEHNR and FQNEAQ (reference sequence).

The chain uses TRBV19 and TRBJ1-5; perhaps TRBD1 as D (6 bases). The germline V gene has CDR1 LNHDA and CDR2 SQIVND (reference sequence). Deletions cut 10 bases from V and 6 bases from J, with 16 bases between. This CDR3 region has 13 residues. The CDR3 region is CATRTAGSQPQHF. The CDR3 DNA reads TGTGCCACCCGGACAGCGGGGAGTCAGCCCCAGCATTTT.

This rearrangement joins TRBV7-8 to TRBJ2-1; 11 nucleotides line up with TRBD2. Trimming cost V 4 bases and J 7 bases; bases outside gene matches: 6. The germline CDR1 and CDR2 sequences are SGHVS and FQNEAQ. CDR3 size: 15 residues. The CDR3 DNA reads as TGTGCCAGCAGCTCTATAGCGGGAGGGTCGAATGAGCAGTTCTTC. It translates to CASSSIAGGSNEQFF.

The chain employs TRBV5-5 and TRBJ1-6, with unresolved D. There are 16 residues in the CDR3. V was clipped by 4 bases and J by 7 bases, with 18 bases between them. Germline V CDR1 and CDR2: SGHKS, YYEKEE (reference sequence). The CDR3 nucleotides read TGTGCCAGCAGCCCCAGCTTGCTTGTAAGGAATTCACCCCTCCACTTT. Residues: CASSPSLLVRNSPLHF.

The CDR3 bases are TGTGCCAGTAGTCCGGACAGGGACTCTGGAAACACCATATATTTT. This codes for CASSPDRDSGNTIYF. The V gene is TRBV19, the J gene TRBJ1-3; 8 positions agree with TRBD1. Germline CDR1 and CDR2: LNHDA and SQIVND (reference sequence). The CDR3 extends over 15 amino acids. The V segment lost 5 bases and the J segment 0 bases; nucleotides outside the gene matches: 3.

This chain connects TRBV14 to TRBJ1-1; D not resolved. From germline, CDR1 is SGHDN and CDR2 FVKESK. The CDR3 extends over 13 amino acids. V gave up 10 bases and J gave up 1 base, with 13 bases separating them. Written as DNA, the CDR3 is TGTGCCAACAGTCAAAAGCAGAACACTGAAGCTTTCTTT. This translates into CANSQKQNTEAFF.

The CDR3 DNA reads TGTGCCAGCAGCCCACGGGTTGGGACTTATAATTCACCCCTCCACTTT. Protein product: CASSPRVGTYNSPLHF. The rearrangement links TRBV7-2 to TRBJ1-6; D is perhaps TRBD1 (5 bases). Trimming removed 5 bases from V and 4 bases from J, with 15 bases in between. The CDR3 covers 16 residues. The germline gives CDR1 SGHTA, CDR2 FQGNSA.

The chain employs TRBV6-5 and TRBJ2-7, with 9 bases lining up with TRBD1. V shed 8 bases and J 5 bases; nucleotides not matched to a gene: 13. The CDR3 consists of 15 residues. Germline CDR1 is MNHEY and CDR2 is SVGAGI. The chain's CDR3 is CASRLQGQGADEQYF. CDR3 coding DNA: TGTGCCAGCCGTCTCCAGGGACAGGGTGCGGACGAGCAGTACTTC.

V gene TRBV19 combines with J gene TRBJ1-5; D is uncertain. CDR3 size: 12 residues. The germline V and J ends were trimmed by 2 bases and 4 bases, with 3 bases remaining between them. Germline-derived CDR1 and CDR2 are LNHDA and SQIVND (reference sequence). The CDR3 DNA follows: TGTGCCAGTAGTATAAGGAATCAGCCCCAGCATTTT. It specifies CASSIRNQPQHF. The entire variable domain, with the rest obtained from reference TRBV19 and TRBJ1-5, is as follows: DGGITQSPKYLFRKEGQNVTLSCEQNLNHDAMYWYRQDPGQGLRLIYYSQIVNDFQKGDIAEGYSVSREKKESFPLTVTSAQKNPTAFYLCASSIRNQPQHFGDGTRLSIL.

The rearrangement joins TRBV11-3 to TRBJ1-2; 9 bases line up with TRBD1. The germline gives CDR1 SGHNT, CDR2 YENEEA. CDR3 length: 14 amino acids. Trimming at V came to 5 bases and at J to 4 bases, leaving 5 bases not matched to a gene. The CDR3 protein is CASSPGQGSYGYTF. As DNA, the CDR3 is TGTGCCAGCAGCCCTGGACAGGGGTCCTATGGCTACACCTTC.

The chain has TRBV15 and TRBJ2-3; TRBD2 matches at 9 bases. J gave up 5 bases and V 0 bases, and 9 bases lay outside the gene matches. The CDR3 is made up of 17 amino acids. Germline CDR1 and CDR2: LNHNV and YYDKDF (reference sequence). The CDR3 loop reads CATSRETSGGPGDTQYF. In DNA form, the CDR3 reads TGTGCCACCAGCAGAGAGACCAGCGGGGGGCCGGGAGATACGCAGTATTTT. Full variable domain (remainder filled in from reference TRBV15 and TRBJ2-3): DAMVIQNPRYQVTQFGKPVTLSCSQTLNHNVMYWYQQKSSQAPKLLFHYYDKDFNNEADTPDNFQSRRPNTSFCFLDIRSPGLGDTAMYLCATSRETSGGPGDTQYFGPGTRLTVL.

This chain connects TRBV11-3 to TRBJ2-5; maybe TRBD1 (5 bases). The germline V and J ends were trimmed by 5 bases and 11 bases, with 15 bases remaining between them. The CDR3 consists of 12 residues. Germline V gene data show CDR1 as SGHNT and CDR2 as YENEEA. The CDR3 nucleotides are TGTGCCAGCAGCGAACTATCAGGGCCGCAGTACTTC. This translates into CASSELSGPQYF.

This clone was recorded only once. The V and J genes are TRBV24-1 and TRBJ2-1, with unresolved D. CDR3 size: 13 residues. The V end lost 1 base, the J end lost 7 bases, and 7 bases lay between the germline ends. Per germline, CDR1 KGHDR and CDR2 SFDVKD. Here the CDR3 DNA reads TGTGCCACCAGTGATTTTGCTGGGAATGAGCAGTTCTTC. Translating it yields CATSDFAGNEQFF.

The chain joins TRBV11-2 to TRBJ2-2; the match to TRBD2 covers 7 bases. The germline V gene has CDR1 SGHAT and CDR2 FQNNGV. V was clipped by 7 bases and J by 4 bases; unmatched bases: 9. The CDR3 loop spans 15 amino acids. As DNA, the CDR3 is TGTGCCAGCACCTCAGCGGGACTTGTCACCGGGGAGCTGTTTTTT. It yields the protein CASTSAGLVTGELFF.

This chain links TRBV10-3 with TRBJ2-3; D might be TRBD1 or TRBD2, each matching 5 bases. Germline V gives CDR1 ENHRY, CDR2 SYGVKD. Trimming took 6 bases from V and 5 from J, leaving 18 bases between them. There are 15 residues in the CDR3. The CDR3 DNA reads as TGTGCCATCAGCCCCCTGGGGGACGGAGGAGATACGCAGTATTTT. Protein: CAISPLGDGGDTQYF.

This rearrangement joins TRBV28 to TRBJ1-2; TRBD1 agrees at 7 bases. CDR3 length: 14 residues. The V segment lost 2 bases and the J segment 5 bases; nucleotides outside the gene matches: 5. Germline values: CDR1 MDHEN, CDR2 SYDVKM. CDR3 region: CASSLPGTAYGYTF. The DNA of the CDR3 is TGTGCCAGCAGTTTACCCGGGACAGCATATGGCTACACCTTC.